Each of the 23 T cell receptor beta chains below was sequenced from the same sample in a study of sequential checkpoint blockade in melanoma. TCRdb's table, derived via immunoSEQ multiplex PCR, lists solely in-frame clones and lacks some. The sample lists about 10,000 clones, more than 75% seen once, with under 65% in the top ten. Treatment meaning: randomized to nivolumab then ipilimumab (arm A) or the reverse (arm B). The sample in question was CD8+ T cells sorted from blood (inferred from file names), obtained from a patient given nivolumab and ipilimumab in sequence. The receptors originated from a human donor with melanoma.

The chain has TRBV29-1 and TRBJ2-7, with 11 bases lining up with TRBD1. There are 14 residues in the CDR3. With 6 bases clipped from V and 5 bases from J, the junction kept 9 bases outside the gene matches. Germline CDR1 reads SQVTM; CDR2 reads ANQGSEA. CDR3 in amino acids: CSVRGDRGKNEQYF. The CDR3 DNA reads TGCAGCGTCCGAGGGGACAGGGGGAAGAACGAGCAGTACTTC.

This clone was seen once. The chain combines TRBV9 with TRBJ1-1; 8 bases line up with TRBD1. Trimming took 3 bases from V and 1 from J; bases not matched to a gene: 2. CDR1 is SGDLS, CDR2 YYNGEE, per germline. The CDR3 runs 14 residues. The DNA for the CDR3 is TGTGCCAGCAGCGCCGGACAGGGGAACACTGAAGCTTTCTTT. Encoded protein: CASSAGQGNTEAFF.

This clone has only a few counts. This probably arose from a read error, given a far larger clone one base away. The chain recombines TRBV28 with TRBJ1-5, with D possibly being TRBD1 (5 bases). From germline, CDR1 is MDHEN and CDR2 SYDVKM. CDR3 size: 17 residues. CDR3 nucleotides: TGTGCCAGCAGTTTAGGATCAAAGGGGAATAGCAAGCAGCCCCAGCATTTT. This codes for CASSLGSKGNSKQPQHF.

The V and J genes are TRBV6-1 and TRBJ2-1, with D perhaps matching TRBD1 (5 bases). Trimming shortened V by 9 bases and J by 4 bases, and 16 bases separated the two germline ends. CDR1 is MNHNS and CDR2 is SASEGT in the germline V gene. The length of the CDR3 is 14 residues. As DNA, the CDR3 is TGTGCCAGTCGGCAGGGTGTCGGATACAATGAGCAGTTCTTC. Translation: CASRQGVGYNEQFF.

The V call is TRBV6-1, the J call TRBJ1-2; no reliable D call. The germline V gene encodes CDR1 MNHNS and CDR2 SASEGT. The CDR3 extends over 12 amino acids. Trimming shortened V by 5 bases and J by 8 bases, and 12 bases separated the two germline ends. The DNA for the CDR3 is TGTGCCAGCAGTTTTGGGCAGCAGGGCTACACCTTC. This translates into CASSFGQQGYTF.

The CDR3 loop reads CASSLYSGANVLTF. The CDR3 region has the DNA TGTGCCAGCAGTTTGTACTCTGGGGCCAACGTCCTGACTTTC. The chain joins TRBV27 to TRBJ2-6, with unresolved D. CDR1 is MNHEY, CDR2 SMNVEV, per germline (reference sequence). Trimming took 3 bases from V and 0 from J, leaving 3 bases between them. This CDR3 has 14 residues.

The J gene is TRBJ1-2, the V gene TRBV7-9; maybe TRBD1 (6 bases). CDR1 and CDR2 from the germline V gene are SEHNR and FQNEAQ (reference sequence). The CDR3 extends over 15 amino acids. V was cut by 5 bases and J by 2 bases, with 15 bases left in between. Here the CDR3 reads CASSPPVTGNYGYTF. CDR3 DNA: TGTGCCAGCAGCCCCCCCGTCACAGGGAACTATGGCTACACCTTC.

This clone was detected only once. The V call is TRBV4-2, the J call TRBJ1-2; D is uncertain. Germline V CDR1 and CDR2: LGHNA, YNFKEQ. There are 16 residues in the CDR3. Trimming shortened V by 0 bases and J by 2 bases, and 13 bases separated the two germline ends. The CDR3 DNA reads TGTGCCAGCAGCCAAGATTGGAGGGCCCGGAACTATGGCTACACCTTC. Encoded protein: CASSQDWRARNYGYTF.

By frequency in the sample, this clone is medium-sized. The V and J genes are TRBV5-8 and TRBJ2-1; TRBD2 matches at 9 bases. Germline CDR1 SGHTS, CDR2 YDEGEE. V lost 2 bases to trimming and J lost 0 bases; unmatched junction nucleotides: 9. The CDR3 is 18 amino acids. The CDR3 sequence is CASSLVFGSGGSYNEQFF. Written as DNA, the CDR3 is TGTGCCAGCAGCTTAGTTTTTGGTAGCGGGGGCTCCTACAATGAGCAGTTCTTC.

The chain joins TRBV28 to TRBJ1-1, with unresolved D. CDR1 and CDR2 from the germline V gene are MDHEN and SYDVKM. The CDR3 covers 13 residues. The ends were cut back, 6 bases at V and 3 bases at J, with 11 bases in the middle. CDR3 loop: CASRTAGYTEAFF. The CDR3 DNA is TGTGCCAGCAGAACCGCCGGTTACACTGAAGCTTTCTTT.

J is TRBJ2-7 and V is TRBV27, with D possibly TRBD1 on 6 matching bases. V was pared by 5 bases and J by 5 bases, with 13 bases between. The CDR3 is made up of 13 amino acids. From germline, CDR1 is MNHEY and CDR2 SMNVEV (reference sequence). CDR3 loop: CASSLTGYHEQYF. CDR3 nucleotide sequence: TGTGCCAGCAGTCTAACAGGGTACCACGAGCAGTACTTC.

The CDR3 region has the DNA TGTGCCAGCAGTTTATTAGACAGGGGCGTTCCCTACGAGCAGTACTTC. This codes for CASSLLDRGVPYEQYF. The chain uses TRBV28 and TRBJ2-7, with TRBD1 identical over 8 bases. Germline CDR1 reads MDHEN; CDR2 reads SYDVKM. This CDR3 region has 16 residues. J was trimmed by 2 bases and V by 1 base; bases with no gene match: 7.

The table lists this clone with a count of one. The genes are TRBV27 and TRBJ2-7; no reliable D call. The germline V gene has CDR1 MNHEY and CDR2 SMNVEV (reference sequence). Trimming took off 5 bases at V and 2 bases at J, with 13 bases between the two ends. The CDR3 covers 14 residues. DNA of the CDR3: TGTGCCAGCAGTCCGAACCAGGTCACCTACGAGCAGTACTTC. As protein: CASSPNQVTYEQYF.

The chain links TRBV29-1 to TRBJ1-2; 7 bases fit TRBD1. The CDR3 has 12 amino acids. Germline-derived CDR1 and CDR2 are SQVTM and ANQGSEA. Trimming at V came to 7 bases and at J to 4 bases, leaving 6 bases not matched to a gene. CDR3 in amino acids: CSAKTGTYGYTF. Written as DNA, the CDR3 is TGCAGCGCCAAGACAGGGACCTATGGCTACACCTTC.

The chain has TRBV7-8 and TRBJ2-7, with TRBD2 as a possible D gene (6 bases). Germline CDR1 and CDR2: SGHVS and FQNEAQ. V dropped 6 bases and J dropped 4 bases, with 16 bases sitting between them. This CDR3 comprises 14 residues. CDR3 nucleotide sequence: TGTGCCAGCAGTTATTACGGGGGTACGTACGAGCAGTACTTC. This gives the protein CASSYYGGTYEQYF.

The J gene is TRBJ1-4, the V gene TRBV7-9; 7 bases map to TRBD1. The CDR3 runs to 16 residues. Trimming cost V 5 bases and J 4 bases; bases outside gene matches: 10. The germline gives CDR1 SEHNR, CDR2 FQNEAQ (reference sequence). The CDR3 region is CASSRPGTVYNEKLFF. CDR3 coding DNA: TGTGCCAGCAGCCGACCCGGGACAGTATATAATGAAAAACTGTTTTTT.

This chain uses TRBV19 with TRBJ1-2; weak D call: TRBD1 (6 bases). Trimming shortened V by 5 bases and J by 6 bases, and 10 bases separated the two germline ends. CDR1 and CDR2 from the germline V gene are LNHDA and SQIVND (reference sequence). This CDR3 is built from 12 residues. CDR3: CASSYRENGYTF. CDR3 DNA: TGTGCCAGTAGTTACAGGGAGAATGGCTACACCTTC.

By sample share, this clone is large. This chain uses TRBV4-3 with TRBJ1-2; possibly TRBD1 for D (5 bases). This CDR3 has 16 residues. Germline CDR1 reads LGHNA; CDR2 reads YSLEER. Between the trimmed V and J ends, which lost 0 bases and 4 bases, there was a span of 15 bases. CDR3 loop: CASSQDASGVGYGYTF. The CDR3 DNA sequence: TGCGCCAGCAGCCAAGATGCCTCGGGGGTGGGCTATGGCTACACCTTC.

On this clone: Other DNA variants within this sample encode the same CDR3. The rearrangement links TRBV5-2 to TRBJ1-5. TRBV5-2 is classified as a pseudogene. The length of the CDR3 is 12 residues. The CDR3 bases are TGCGCCAGCAGCCAAGAAGCGGGTCCTGTGCATTTT. Its protein product is CASSQEAGPVHF.

The chain has TRBV25-1 and TRBJ1-6; D is unclear. Trimming stripped 1 base from V and 0 bases from J, with 7 bases between. Germline V gene lookup returns CDR1 MGHDK and CDR2 SYGVNS. This CDR3 has 16 residues. The CDR3 DNA sequence: TGTGCCAGCAGTGAATTTCGGAGCTCCTATAATTCACCCCTCCACTTT. Encoded protein: CASSEFRSSYNSPLHF.

The count of this clone is one. V and J are TRBV2 and TRBJ2-7; TRBD2 agrees at 11 bases. This CDR3 has 16 residues. Germline trimming cut 6 bases from V and 0 bases from J; bases unmatched to any gene: 7. Germline CDR1 SNHLY, CDR2 FYNNEI. As DNA, the CDR3 is TGTGCCAGCAGGTCCCTAGCGGGGGGAAACTCCTACGAGCAGTACTTC. Protein sequence: CASRSLAGGNSYEQYF.

The chain joins TRBV19 to TRBJ1-2; D gene uncertain. Trimming took off 3 bases at V and 4 bases at J, with 15 bases between the two ends. The CDR3 loop spans 15 amino acids. CDR1 LNHDA and CDR2 SQIVND come from the germline V gene (reference sequence). The CDR3 nucleotides are TGTGCCAGTAGTATGGTTCTCGTGCGGGCCTATGGCTACACCTTC. Residues: CASSMVLVRAYGYTF. The variable domain in full, with the rest retrieved from reference TRBV19 and TRBJ1-2, is DGGITQSPKYLFRKEGQNVTLSCEQNLNHDAMYWYRQDPGQGLRLIYYSQIVNDFQKGDIAEGYSVSREKKESFPLTVTSAQKNPTAFYLCASSMVLVRAYGYTFGSGTRLTVV.

The chain is built from TRBV19 and TRBJ2-7; 10 nucleotides agree with TRBD1. V gave up 7 bases and J gave up 2 bases; unmatched junction bases: 20. The CDR3 runs to 19 residues. Germline CDR1 reads LNHDA; CDR2 reads SQIVND (reference sequence). The CDR3 nucleotides are TGTGCCAGTACCTACCGCTGGACAGGGGGAGGCACGTTCACCTACGAGCAGTACTTC. Translation: CASTYRWTGGGTFTYEQYF.